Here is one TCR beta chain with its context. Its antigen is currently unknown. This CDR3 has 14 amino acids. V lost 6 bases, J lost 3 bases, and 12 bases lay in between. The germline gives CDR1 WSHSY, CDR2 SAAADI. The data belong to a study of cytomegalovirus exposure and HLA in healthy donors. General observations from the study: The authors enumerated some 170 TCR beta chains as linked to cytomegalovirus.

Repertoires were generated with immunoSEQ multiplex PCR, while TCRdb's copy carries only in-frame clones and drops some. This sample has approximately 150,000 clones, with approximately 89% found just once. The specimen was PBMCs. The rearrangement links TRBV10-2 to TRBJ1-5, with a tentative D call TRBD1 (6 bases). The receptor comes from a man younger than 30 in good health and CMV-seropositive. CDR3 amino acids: CASRVGDNNQPQHF. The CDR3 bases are TGCGCCAGCAGAGTAGGGGACAACAATCAGCCCCAGCATTTT.